The 32 T cell receptor beta chains reported below all come from one sample, sequenced in a study of T cells in Graves' hyperthyroidism and ophthalmopathy. TCR beta CDR3 regions were amplified from RNA. HTBI primers were used for first-round RT-PCR of the TCR CDR3. One entry per CDR3 protein, called by TCRdb with MiXCR from the multiplex PCR reads. Found here are a few hundred thousand distinct CDR3 sequences, approximately 14% of them singletons; the top ten hold 28%. Sequenced input: blood. The receptors shown here come from a woman under 30 with Graves' hyperthyroidism that later progressed to Graves' ophthalmopathy.

In this sample, this clonotype turned up a few times. V and J are TRBV4-2 and TRBJ1-5; 8 bases agree with TRBD1. The CDR3 covers 16 residues. V was clipped by 0 bases and J by 6 bases; unmatched bases: 7. CDR1 is LGHNA and CDR2 is YNFKEQ in the germline V gene. In DNA form, the CDR3 reads TGTGCCAGCAGCCAAGAGACAGGGGTATACAGTCAGCCCCAGCATTTT. Amino acids: CASSQETGVYSQPQHF.

Only a few counts were recorded for this clonotype. The V and J genes are TRBV29-1 and TRBJ2-2; D is perhaps TRBD2 (5 bases). The V end lost 2 bases, the J end lost 6 bases, and 10 bases lay between the germline ends. CDR3 length: 13 residues. Germline CDR1 reads SQVTM; CDR2 reads ANQGSEA. The CDR3 nucleotides read TGCAGCGTTGAAATCCTTAGCGCCGGGGAGCTGTTTTTT. Translated: CSVEILSAGELFF.

This clonotype was detected many times. This chain links TRBV6-1 with TRBJ2-1, with 12 bases fitting TRBD2. V lost 6 bases, J lost 0 bases, and 12 bases stayed unmatched. This CDR3 comprises 19 residues. From germline, CDR1 is MNHNS and CDR2 SASEGT. For the CDR3, the DNA is TGTGCCAGCAGACAATCCGGGACTAGCGGGTTGAGCTCCTACAATGAGCAGTTCTTC. Its translation: CASRQSGTSGLSSYNEQFF.

This clonotype was seen a handful of times. V and J are TRBV7-8 and TRBJ2-4; no firm D call. The germline V gene encodes CDR1 SGHVS and CDR2 FQNEAQ. Trimming pared 4 bases from V and 4 bases from J, leaving 2 bases between. The CDR3 spans 11 residues. DNA of the CDR3: TGTGCCAGCAGCTCGAAAAACATTCAGTACTTC. Translation: CASSSKNIQYF.

This clonotype showed up many times. For the CDR3, the DNA is TGCGCCAGCAGCTTGGGTCAGAGCAATGAGCAGTTCTTC. As protein: CASSLGQSNEQFF. The chain has TRBV5-1 and TRBJ2-1; D remains unclear. Trimming left V 0 bases short and J 6 bases short, with 7 bases between. The CDR3 runs 13 residues. Germline V CDR1 and CDR2: SGHRS, YFSETQ.

This clonotype was counted ten times or more. The genes are TRBV27 and TRBJ2-1, with a possible D match to TRBD2 (6 bases). The germline CDR1 and CDR2 sequences are MNHEY and SMNVEV (reference sequence). Trimming took off 5 bases at V and 8 bases at J, with 13 bases between the two ends. This CDR3 has 13 amino acids. CDR3 bases: TGTGCCAGCAGTATCGGACGGGACTATGAGCAGTTCTTC. This translates into CASSIGRDYEQFF.

V and J are TRBV27 and TRBJ1-6, with a weak D call TRBD1 (5 bases). V lost 5 bases and J 7 bases, leaving 12 bases between the germline ends. CDR1 and CDR2 from the germline V gene are MNHEY and SMNVEV (reference sequence). CDR3 length: 14 amino acids. The CDR3 DNA reads TGTGCCAGCAGTACCGGGACGGTGAATTCACCCCTCCACTTT. It translates to CASSTGTVNSPLHF.

This clonotype was detected ten times or more. CDR3 nucleotides: TGCAGTGCTAGCGGGACTAGCCTCTACGAGCAGTACTTC. Its protein is CSASGTSLYEQYF. The chain employs TRBV20-1 and TRBJ2-7, with 9 bases fitting TRBD2. V was pared by 3 bases and J by 3 bases, with 3 bases of the junction left unmatched. Germline loops: CDR1 DFQATT, CDR2 SNEGSKA (reference sequence). This CDR3 comprises 13 residues.

This clonotype was counted ten times or more. V gene TRBV28 combines with J gene TRBJ1-6; D is possibly TRBD1 (6 bases). The CDR3 runs to 15 residues. The germline V gene has CDR1 MDHEN and CDR2 SYDVKM. V was shortened by 11 bases and J by 1 base, with 15 bases between the two germline ends. CDR3 sequence reads: CAGGRGTSYNSPLHF. DNA of the CDR3: TGTGCCGGAGGTAGAGGGACATCCTATAATTCACCCCTCCACTTT.

The V gene is TRBV6-1, the J gene TRBJ2-7; D possibly matches TRBD1 or TRBD2 (7 bases each). Trimming pared 2 bases from V and 6 bases from J, leaving 11 bases between. This CDR3 spans 13 amino acids. The V gene's germline CDR1 is MNHNS and CDR2 SASEGT. This CDR3 is CASSERRGGEQYF. In DNA, the CDR3 is TGTGCCAGCAGTGAACGCAGGGGGGGCGAGCAGTACTTC.

This clonotype was counted many times. The chain is built from TRBV28 and TRBJ2-1; 12 bases line up with TRBD2. CDR3 size: 16 residues. The V segment lost 1 base and the J segment 5 bases; nucleotides outside the gene matches: 3. CDR1 and CDR2 (germline): MDHEN, SYDVKM. CDR3 in amino acids: CASSLFRLAGDNEQFF. CDR3 DNA sequence: TGTGCCAGCAGTTTATTCCGACTAGCGGGAGACAATGAGCAGTTCTTC.

The chain recombines TRBV24-1 with TRBJ2-2, with D perhaps assigned TRBD1 or TRBD2 (6 bases each). This CDR3 is 16 amino acids long. Germline V gene lookup returns CDR1 KGHDR and CDR2 SFDVKD. The germline V and J ends were trimmed by 1 base and 0 bases, with 8 bases remaining between them. CDR3: CATSDLGGTNTGELFF. In DNA, the CDR3 is TGTGCCACCAGTGATTTAGGGGGGACGAACACCGGGGAGCTGTTTTTT.

The CDR3: CASTRGRNSPLHF. In DNA, the CDR3 is TGTGCCAGCACCCGCGGGCGTAATTCACCCCTCCACTTT. The chain recombines TRBV12-3 or TRBV12-4 with TRBJ1-6; unclear D gene. This CDR3 region has 13 residues. Trimming stripped 7 bases from V and 6 bases from J, with 10 bases between.

This clonotype was picked up many times. The chain has TRBV10-3 and TRBJ1-1; D gene uncertain. From germline, CDR1 is ENHRY and CDR2 SYGVKD. The length of the CDR3 is 15 residues. The V gene lost 2 bases and the J gene lost 0 bases, with 10 bases spanning the gap. CDR3 loop: CAISEMGAVNTEAFF. The DNA for the CDR3 is TGTGCCATCAGTGAGATGGGCGCGGTGAACACTGAAGCTTTCTTT.

This clonotype was recorded a few times. The chain links TRBV9 to TRBJ2-3; D not certain. This CDR3 is 15 amino acids long. Germline-derived CDR1 and CDR2 are SGDLS and YYNGEE. Trimming left V 4 bases short and J 1 base short, with 13 bases between. The CDR3 reads CASSTPPTGTDTQYF. Written as DNA, the CDR3 is TGTGCCAGCAGCACCCCACCCACGGGCACAGATACGCAGTATTTT.

This clonotype was counted at least ten times. The chain joins TRBV12-3 or TRBV12-4 to TRBJ1-2; D not resolved. Trimming took 1 base from V and 0 from J, leaving 15 bases between them. The CDR3 totals 17 residues. The CDR3 nucleotides are TGTGCCAGCAGTTTAGGGGTAAGGTCGTCTCCTAACTATGGCTACACCTTC. Its translation is CASSLGVRSSPNYGYTF.

The chain uses TRBV6-6 and TRBJ2-2; the match to TRBD1 covers 10 bases. The CDR3 length is 15 residues. The V gene end was trimmed by 0 bases and the J gene end by 6 bases; junction bases not matched to a gene: 1. Per the germline V gene, CDR1 is MNHNY and CDR2 is SVGAGI (reference sequence). This chain's CDR3 is CASSYSGTGAGELFF. In DNA, the CDR3 is TGTGCCAGCAGTTACTCCGGGACAGGGGCCGGGGAGCTGTTTTTT.

Worth noting for this clonotype: With a much larger clone just one base away, this may be a read error. The V and J genes are TRBV5-1 and TRBJ1-2, with 7 nucleotides matching TRBD1. Germline CDR1 reads SGHRS; CDR2 reads YFSETQ. The CDR3 consists of 15 residues. The CDR3 reads CASSRPPGQNHGYTF. The CDR3 DNA reads as TGTGCCAGCAGCCGGCCCCCGGGACAGAACCATGGCTACACCTTC.

J is TRBJ2-3 and V is TRBV6-5; no reliable D call. The CDR3 is 12 amino acids. Germline-derived CDR1 and CDR2 are MNHEY and SVGAGI. V lost 8 bases and J lost 4, with 10 bases in between. This CDR3 is CASGPNPDTQYF. The DNA of the CDR3 is TGTGCCAGCGGCCCCAATCCAGATACGCAGTATTTT.

The chain combines TRBV7-6 with TRBJ2-1, with 7 bases fitting TRBD2. Germline-derived CDR1 and CDR2 are SGHVS and FNYEAQ. V was pared by 5 bases and J by 2 bases, with 9 bases of the junction left unmatched. The CDR3 is 16 amino acids. The CDR3 spells CASSPAGEGPYNEQFF. In DNA, the CDR3 is TGTGCCAGCAGCCCGGCCGGGGAGGGCCCCTACAATGAGCAGTTCTTC.

This clonotype showed up many times. V usage is TRBV28 and J usage is TRBJ1-3, with 9 bases fitting TRBD1. The ends lost 8 bases at V and 10 bases at J; junction bases unmatched: 12. This CDR3 region has 14 residues. The germline CDR1 and CDR2 sequences are MDHEN and SYDVKM. The CDR3 DNA is TGTGCCAGCTTCTCTATCGGACAGGGGACAACCATATATTTT. It specifies CASFSIGQGTTIYF.

There are many counts of this clonotype. The chain carries TRBV9 and TRBJ2-5; 12 nucleotides match TRBD1. The ends lost 4 bases at V and 5 bases at J; junction bases unmatched: 6. This CDR3 comprises 15 residues. The germline V gene encodes CDR1 SGDLS and CDR2 YYNGEE. CDR3 loop: CASSKGTGGLETQYF. CDR3 bases: TGTGCCAGCAGCAAAGGGACAGGGGGCCTGGAGACCCAGTACTTC.

This clonotype was seen ten or more times. The chain has TRBV7-9 and TRBJ2-3; D call uncertain. This CDR3 is built from 12 residues. The germline gives CDR1 SEHNR, CDR2 FQNEAQ (reference sequence). V lost 5 bases to trimming and J lost 3 bases, with 6 bases between them. As DNA, the CDR3 is TGTGCCAGCAGCCGAGGAACAGATACGCAGTATTTT. It translates to CASSRGTDTQYF. Looking up the rest from reference TRBV7-9 and TRBJ2-3 gives the full variable domain: DTGVSQNPRHKITKRGQNVTFRCDPISEHNRLYWYRQTLGQGPEFLTYFQNEAQLEKSRLLSDRFSAERPKGSFSTLEIQRTEQGDSAMYLCASSRGTDTQYFGPGTRLTVL.

The V and J genes are TRBV24-1 and TRBJ1-5; TRBD1 agrees at 8 bases. Per the germline V gene, CDR1 is KGHDR and CDR2 is SFDVKD. Trimming cost V 4 bases and J 9 bases; bases outside gene matches: 7. The CDR3 runs to 14 residues. CDR3 region: CATSETGARRPQHF. DNA of the CDR3: TGTGCCACCAGTGAGACAGGGGCCCGGAGGCCCCAGCATTTT.

This clonotype came up many times. The rearrangement joins TRBV20-1 to TRBJ2-1; 8 bases align to TRBD1. With V trimmed by 0 bases and J by 8 bases, 12 bases remained unmatched. The CDR3 length is 16 residues. Germline lookup yields CDR1 DFQATT and CDR2 SNEGSKA (reference sequence). CDR3 sequence reads: CSARDPRAGGVDEQFF. DNA for the CDR3: TGCAGTGCTAGAGATCCTCGGGCAGGGGGCGTGGATGAGCAGTTCTTC.

The V and J genes are TRBV9 and TRBJ2-2; tentatively, D is TRBD2 (6 bases). Germline values: CDR1 SGDLS, CDR2 YYNGEE. The V end lost 2 bases, the J end lost 1 base, and 6 bases lay between the germline ends. This CDR3 has 14 amino acids. The CDR3 is CASSVGGNTGELFF. The CDR3 coding sequence is TGTGCCAGCAGCGTGGGGGGGAACACCGGGGAGCTGTTTTTT.

The CDR3 DNA sequence: TGTGCCAGCAGTAAGGAGCACGCCAATCAGCCCCAGCATTTT. As protein: CASSKEHANQPQHF. This sequence joins TRBV6-1 and TRBJ1-5, with unresolved D. In germline, CDR1 is MNHNS, CDR2 SASEGT. The CDR3 contains 14 residues. Trimming took off 5 bases at V and 3 bases at J, with 11 bases between the two ends.

This clonotype has a count of ten or more. The V and J genes are TRBV28 and TRBJ2-7; D unresolved. Per the germline V gene, CDR1 is MDHEN and CDR2 is SYDVKM. Between the trimmed V and J ends, which lost 2 bases and 2 bases, there was a span of 7 bases. The CDR3 is 13 amino acids. CDR3 in DNA: TGTGCCAGCAGTTTAAGCACCCCCTACGAGCAGTACTTC. Translating it yields CASSLSTPYEQYF.

The gene calls are TRBV9 and TRBJ2-1, with D uncertain. Trimming left V 3 bases short and J 8 bases short, with 15 bases between. Germline V lookup: CDR1 SGDLS, CDR2 YYNGEE. The CDR3 runs 14 residues. CDR3 protein: CASSGGNRAHEQFF. The DNA for the CDR3 is TGTGCCAGCAGCGGGGGAAACCGGGCACATGAGCAGTTCTTC.

This clonotype was seen at least ten times. This sequence joins TRBV7-2 and TRBJ2-7; TRBD1 matches 7 bases. V shed 1 base, J shed 4 bases, and the junction held 7 bases outside the gene matches. Germline V gives CDR1 SGHTA, CDR2 FQGNSA. CDR3 length: 15 residues. CDR3 nucleotides: TGTGCCAGCAGCTTAGGGCAGGGGGAATCTTACGAGCAGTACTTC. It specifies CASSLGQGESYEQYF.

As to this clonotype: This clone may be a read error of a much larger clone one base away. The V gene is TRBV3-1, the J gene TRBJ2-1; 13 nucleotides line up with TRBD2. The germline CDR1 and CDR2 sequences are LGHDT and YNNKEL (reference sequence). This CDR3 comprises 15 residues. CDR3 nucleotide sequence: TGTGCCGGCAGCCAGGGACTAGCGGGGCTCAATGAGCAGTTCTTC. Its protein product is CAGSQGLAGLNEQFF.

This clonotype was seen many times. The chain recombines TRBV7-8 with TRBJ2-3; the D is unclear. There are 15 residues in the CDR3. Trimming left V 0 bases short and J 5 bases short, with 12 bases between. Germline CDR1 SGHVS, CDR2 FQNEAQ. CDR3 in amino acids: CASSLAVRPVDTQYF. DNA for the CDR3: TGTGCCAGCAGCTTAGCGGTACGACCGGTAGATACGCAGTATTTT.